This entry describes one T cell receptor beta chain. The data were obtained in a study of blood T cell repertoires in COVID-19. Study-level information: Whether acute or convalescent, the COVID-19 samples came from the United States, Italy and Spain. From T cells, B-cell-depleted T cells, or PBMCs came the material, which was cDNA or gDNA.

CDR1 is SGHVS, CDR2 FQNEAQ, per germline. The CDR3 extends over 17 amino acids. Germline trimming cut 6 bases from V and 4 bases from J; bases unmatched to any gene: 12. As processed by the authors: By means of reference gene primer amplification, nucleated cell counts were estimated. The table came from immunoSEQ multiplex PCR; TCRdb's copy has only in-frame clones and leaves some out. V and J calls and clone size come straight from that table; D and trimming were deduced from the DNA. The data contain some 140,000 clones, just under 85% of them seen just once; the ten biggest clones take up approximately 32%.

The receptor comes from a woman in her sixties or seventies with acute or convalescent COVID-19. The specimen sequenced was peripheral blood. The chain recombines TRBV7-8 with TRBJ2-5, with TRBD2 matching 12 bases. CDR3 DNA sequence: TGTGCCAGCAGTTTTACGACTAGCGGGGGCACCGGAGAGACCCAGTACTTC. This encodes CASSFTTSGGTGETQYF. The full variable domain, its missing parts supplied by reference TRBV7-8 and TRBJ2-5, is GAGVSQSPRYKVAKRGQDVALRCDPISGHVSLFWYQQALGQGPEFLTYFQNEAQLDKSGLPSDRFFAERPEGSVSTLKIQRTQQEDSAVYLCASSFTTSGGTGETQYFGPGTRLLVL.